There are a few counts of the clone carrying this TCR beta chain. What it binds is not known. Treatment meaning: randomized to nivolumab then ipilimumab (arm A) or the reverse (arm B). The data were obtained in a study of sequential checkpoint blockade in melanoma. For the study at large: After both sequences, patients received maintenance nivolumab. TCRβ was sequenced from DNA of 75 to 95 pretreatment tumors. Matched biopsies came pretreatment and at week 13 for 20 to 25 patients. Findings of the study overall: About 30 times likelier clinical benefit followed increased tumor T-cell fraction and clonality.

Germline CDR1 SGHVT, CDR2 SQSDAQ. V lost 3 bases and J lost 3, with 9 bases in between. The CDR3 spans 13 residues. Data came from immunoSEQ multiplex PCR; TCRdb stores just in-frame clones and leaves some out. The sample yields about 6,400 clones, 20% to 25% seen once. The source is a human donor with melanoma. The source was tumor tissue (inferred from file names), collected from a patient given nivolumab and ipilimumab in sequence. The V call is TRBV7-4, the J call TRBJ2-7; D ambiguous. CDR3 sequence: CASSFRPGYEQYF. The CDR3 DNA reads TGTGCCAGCAGCTTCAGGCCGGGCTACGAGCAGTACTTC.